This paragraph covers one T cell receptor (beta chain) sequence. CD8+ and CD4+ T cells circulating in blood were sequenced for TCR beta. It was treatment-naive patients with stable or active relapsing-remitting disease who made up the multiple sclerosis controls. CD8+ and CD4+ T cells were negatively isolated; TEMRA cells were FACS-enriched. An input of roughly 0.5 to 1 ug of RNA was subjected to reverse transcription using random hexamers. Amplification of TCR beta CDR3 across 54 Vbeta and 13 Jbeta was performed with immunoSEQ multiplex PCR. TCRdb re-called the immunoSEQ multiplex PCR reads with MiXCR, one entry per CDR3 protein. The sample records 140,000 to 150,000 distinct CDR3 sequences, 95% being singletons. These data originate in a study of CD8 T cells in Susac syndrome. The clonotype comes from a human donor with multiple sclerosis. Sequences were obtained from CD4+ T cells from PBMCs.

The CDR3 sequence: CASSPQGGNEQYF. As DNA, the CDR3 is TGTGCCAGCTCACCTCAGGGGGGAAACGAGCAGTACTTC. The rearrangement uses TRBV18 and TRBJ2-7; a weak D match, TRBD1 (7 bases). This CDR3 has 13 amino acids. Germline CDR1 KGHSH, CDR2 LQKENI. Between the trimmed V and J ends, which lost 3 bases and 5 bases, there was a span of 11 bases.